This TCR beta chain was identified in a study of shared clonotypes between healthy human individuals. CDR3 length: 15 amino acids. The V segment lost 4 bases and the J segment 0 bases; nucleotides outside the gene matches: 7. Germline CDR1 and CDR2: GTSNPN and SVGIG (reference sequence). Method: immunoSEQ multiplex PCR; TCRdb's copy keeps in-frame clones and lacks some. The sample holds about 2.4 million clones, more than 90% seen once. This rearrangement joins TRBV30 to TRBJ2-3; 7 nucleotides align to TRBD1. The sample taken for sequencing was naive CD4+ T cells sorted from blood. Subset noted: CD45RA+ positively selected. This clonotype was sampled from a young man in good health. The DNA of the CDR3 is TGTGCCTGGACCACGGGACAGACTAGCACAGATACGCAGTATTTT. It specifies CAWTTGQTSTDTQYF.